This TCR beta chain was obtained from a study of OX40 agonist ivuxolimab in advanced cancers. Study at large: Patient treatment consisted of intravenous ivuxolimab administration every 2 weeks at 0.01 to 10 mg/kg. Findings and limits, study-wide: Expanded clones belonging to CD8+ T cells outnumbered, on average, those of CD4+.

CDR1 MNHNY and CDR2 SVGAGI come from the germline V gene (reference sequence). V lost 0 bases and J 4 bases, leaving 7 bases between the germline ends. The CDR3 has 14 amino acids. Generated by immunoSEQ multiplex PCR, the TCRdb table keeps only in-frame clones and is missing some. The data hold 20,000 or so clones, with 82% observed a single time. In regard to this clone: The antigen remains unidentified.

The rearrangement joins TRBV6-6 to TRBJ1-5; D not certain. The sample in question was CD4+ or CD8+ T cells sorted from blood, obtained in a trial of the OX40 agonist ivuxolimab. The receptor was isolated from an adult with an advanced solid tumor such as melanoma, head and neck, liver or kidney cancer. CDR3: CASSYSVPNQPQHF. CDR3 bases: TGTGCCAGCAGTTACTCCGTTCCAAATCAGCCCCAGCATTTT.